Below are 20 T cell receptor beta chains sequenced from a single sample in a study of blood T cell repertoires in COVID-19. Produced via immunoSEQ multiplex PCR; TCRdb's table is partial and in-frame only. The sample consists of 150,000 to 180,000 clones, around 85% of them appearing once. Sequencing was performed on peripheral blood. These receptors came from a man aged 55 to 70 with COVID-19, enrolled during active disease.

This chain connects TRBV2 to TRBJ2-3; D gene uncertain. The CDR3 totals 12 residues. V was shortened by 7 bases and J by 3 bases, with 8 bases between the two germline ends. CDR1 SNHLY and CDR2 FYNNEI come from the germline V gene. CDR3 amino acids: CASTQPTDTQYF. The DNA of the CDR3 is TGTGCCAGCACACAGCCAACAGATACGCAGTATTTT.

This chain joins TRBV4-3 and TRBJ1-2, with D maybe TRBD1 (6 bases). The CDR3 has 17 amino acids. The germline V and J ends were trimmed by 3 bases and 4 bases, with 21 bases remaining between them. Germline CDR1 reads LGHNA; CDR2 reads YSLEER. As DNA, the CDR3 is TGCGCCAGCAGCCAGGCCCAGGGCCGGACAGTATTCTATGGCTACACCTTC. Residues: CASSQAQGRTVFYGYTF.

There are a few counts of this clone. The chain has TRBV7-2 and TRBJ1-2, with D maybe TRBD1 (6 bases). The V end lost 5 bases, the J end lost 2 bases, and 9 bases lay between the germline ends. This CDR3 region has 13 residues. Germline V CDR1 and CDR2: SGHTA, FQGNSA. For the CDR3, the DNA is TGTGCCAGCAGCCCCGGGACAAACTATGGCTACACCTTC. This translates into CASSPGTNYGYTF.

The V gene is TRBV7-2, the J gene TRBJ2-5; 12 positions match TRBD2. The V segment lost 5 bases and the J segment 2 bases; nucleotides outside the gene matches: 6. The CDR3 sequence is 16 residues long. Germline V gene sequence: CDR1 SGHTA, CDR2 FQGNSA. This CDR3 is CASSPLLAGGQETQYF. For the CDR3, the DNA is TGTGCCAGCAGCCCCCTGCTAGCGGGGGGGCAAGAGACCCAGTACTTC.

CDR3 in DNA: TGTGCCAGCCGAGGACTAGCGGGTTCCTACAATGAGCAGTTCTTC. As protein: CASRGLAGSYNEQFF. This rearrangement joins TRBV7-2 to TRBJ2-1; 11 bases fit TRBD2. This CDR3 has 15 residues. V lost 8 bases, J lost 1 base, and 4 bases stayed unmatched. Germline CDR1 is SGHTA and CDR2 is FQGNSA.

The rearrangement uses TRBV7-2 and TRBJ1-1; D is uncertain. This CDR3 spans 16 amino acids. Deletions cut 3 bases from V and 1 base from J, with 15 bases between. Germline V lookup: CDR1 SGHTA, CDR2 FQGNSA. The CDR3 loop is CASSLGSGGANTEAFF. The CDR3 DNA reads TGTGCCAGCAGCTTGGGAAGTGGAGGAGCGAACACTGAAGCTTTCTTT. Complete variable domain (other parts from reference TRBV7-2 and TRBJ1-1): GAGVSQSPSNKVTEKGKDVELRCDPISGHTALYWYRQSLGQGLEFLIYFQGNSAPDKSGLPSDRFSAERTGGSVSTLTIQRTQQEDSAVYLCASSLGSGGANTEAFFGQGTRLTVV.

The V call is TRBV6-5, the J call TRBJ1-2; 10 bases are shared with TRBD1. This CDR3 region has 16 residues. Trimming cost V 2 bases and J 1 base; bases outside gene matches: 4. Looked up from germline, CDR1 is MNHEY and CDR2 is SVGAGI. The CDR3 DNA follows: TGTGCCAGCAGTTACGTTAGGACAGGGGGTAACTATGGCTACACCTTC. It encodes CASSYVRTGGNYGYTF.

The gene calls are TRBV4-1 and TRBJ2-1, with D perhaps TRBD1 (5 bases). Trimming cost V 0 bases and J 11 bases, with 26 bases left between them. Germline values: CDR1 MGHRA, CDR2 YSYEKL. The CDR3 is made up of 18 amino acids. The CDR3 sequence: CASSQDPLGLNAAAKQFF. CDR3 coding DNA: TGCGCCAGCAGCCAAGATCCGCTGGGGCTAAACGCCGCGGCCAAGCAGTTCTTC.

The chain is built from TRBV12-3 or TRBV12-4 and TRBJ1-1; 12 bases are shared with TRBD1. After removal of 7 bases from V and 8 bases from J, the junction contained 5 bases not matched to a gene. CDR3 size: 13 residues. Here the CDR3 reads CASTPGTGGEAFF. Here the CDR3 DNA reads TGTGCCAGCACCCCCGGGACAGGGGGCGAAGCTTTCTTT.

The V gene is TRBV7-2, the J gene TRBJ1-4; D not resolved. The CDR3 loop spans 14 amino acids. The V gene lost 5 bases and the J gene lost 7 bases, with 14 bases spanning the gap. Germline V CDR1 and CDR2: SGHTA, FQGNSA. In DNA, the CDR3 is TGTGCCAGCAGCCTTACAAGTGTAGCTGAAAAACTGTTTTTT. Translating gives CASSLTSVAEKLFF. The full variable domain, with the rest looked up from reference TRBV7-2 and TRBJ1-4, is GAGVSQSPSNKVTEKGKDVELRCDPISGHTALYWYRQSLGQGLEFLIYFQGNSAPDKSGLPSDRFSAERTGGSVSTLTIQRTQQEDSAVYLCASSLTSVAEKLFFGSGTQLSVL.

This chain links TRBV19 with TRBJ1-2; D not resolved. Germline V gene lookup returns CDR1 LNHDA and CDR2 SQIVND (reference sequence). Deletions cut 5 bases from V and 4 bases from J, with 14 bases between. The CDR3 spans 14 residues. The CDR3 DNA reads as TGTGCCAGTAGTCCGTATTCCCCAGTCTATGGCTACACCTTC. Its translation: CASSPYSPVYGYTF.

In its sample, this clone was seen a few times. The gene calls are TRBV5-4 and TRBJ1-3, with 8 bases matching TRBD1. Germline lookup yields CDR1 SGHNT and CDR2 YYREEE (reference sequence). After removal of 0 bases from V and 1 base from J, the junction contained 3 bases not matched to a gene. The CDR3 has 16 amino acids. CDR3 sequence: CASSLDRGESGNTIYF. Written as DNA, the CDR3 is TGTGCCAGCAGCTTGGACAGGGGGGAATCTGGAAACACCATATATTTT.

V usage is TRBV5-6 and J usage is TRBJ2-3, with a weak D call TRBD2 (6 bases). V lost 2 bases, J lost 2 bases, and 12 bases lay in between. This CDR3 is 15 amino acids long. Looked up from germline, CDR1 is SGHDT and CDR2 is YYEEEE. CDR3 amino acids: CASSFRGMVTDTQYF. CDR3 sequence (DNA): TGTGCCAGCAGCTTCCGGGGGATGGTCACAGATACGCAGTATTTT.

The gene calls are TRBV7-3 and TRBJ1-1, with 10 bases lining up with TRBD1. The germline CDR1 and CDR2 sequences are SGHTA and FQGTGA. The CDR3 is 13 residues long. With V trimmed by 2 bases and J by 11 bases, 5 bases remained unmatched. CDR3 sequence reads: CASSLGTGARAFF. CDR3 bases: TGTGCCAGCAGCTTAGGGACAGGGGCTCGGGCTTTCTTT.

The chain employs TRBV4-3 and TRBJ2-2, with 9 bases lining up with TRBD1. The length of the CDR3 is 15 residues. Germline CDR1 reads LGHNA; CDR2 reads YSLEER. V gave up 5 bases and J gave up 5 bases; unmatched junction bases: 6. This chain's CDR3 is CASSSRTGVTGELFF. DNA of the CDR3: TGCGCCAGCAGCTCCCGGACAGGGGTGACCGGGGAGCTGTTTTTT.

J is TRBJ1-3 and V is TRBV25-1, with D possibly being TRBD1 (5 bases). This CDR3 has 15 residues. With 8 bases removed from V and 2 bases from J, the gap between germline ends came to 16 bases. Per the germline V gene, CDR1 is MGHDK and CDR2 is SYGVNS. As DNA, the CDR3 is TGTGCCAGCGGGGGGACTCCCGAAGCTGGAAACACCATATATTTT. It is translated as CASGGTPEAGNTIYF.

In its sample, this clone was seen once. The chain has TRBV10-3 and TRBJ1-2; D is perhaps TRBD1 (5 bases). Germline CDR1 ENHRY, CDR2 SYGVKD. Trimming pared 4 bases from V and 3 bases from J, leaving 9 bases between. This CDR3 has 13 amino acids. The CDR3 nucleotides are TGTGCCATCAGTGTAGGGGAGGACTATGGCTACACCTTC. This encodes CAISVGEDYGYTF.

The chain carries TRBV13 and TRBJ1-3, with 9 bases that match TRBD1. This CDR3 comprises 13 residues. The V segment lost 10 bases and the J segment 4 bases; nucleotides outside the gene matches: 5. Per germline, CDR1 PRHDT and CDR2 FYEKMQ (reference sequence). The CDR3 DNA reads TGTGCCACGAACAGGGGGCAGGGAAACACCATATATTTT. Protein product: CATNRGQGNTIYF.

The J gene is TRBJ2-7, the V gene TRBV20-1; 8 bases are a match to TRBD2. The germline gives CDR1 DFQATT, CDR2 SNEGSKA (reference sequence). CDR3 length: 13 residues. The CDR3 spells CSPSVSGGREQYF. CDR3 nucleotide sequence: TGCAGCCCTAGTGTTTCGGGGGGGCGGGAGCAGTACTTC.

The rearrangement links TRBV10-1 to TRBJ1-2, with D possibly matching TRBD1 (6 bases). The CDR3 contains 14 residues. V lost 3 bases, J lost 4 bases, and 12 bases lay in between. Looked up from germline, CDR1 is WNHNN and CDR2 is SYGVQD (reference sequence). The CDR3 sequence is CASSDEGGVYGYTF. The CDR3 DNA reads TGCGCCAGCAGTGACGAGGGGGGGGTCTATGGCTACACCTTC.